The present TCR beta chain was sequenced within a study of cytomegalovirus exposure and HLA in healthy donors. Generated by immunoSEQ multiplex PCR, the TCRdb table keeps only in-frame clones and is missing some. The data hold fewer than 200,000 clones, with 85% observed a single time. This CDR3 comprises 16 residues. Germline CDR1 and CDR2: SGHDT and YYEEEE. V lost 3 bases and J 2 bases, leaving 14 bases between the germline ends. Sequenced input: PBMCs. The rearrangement links TRBV5-6 to TRBJ2-2; tentatively, D is TRBD1 (5 bases). This sequence was found in a man aged 18 to 35 in good health and CMV-seropositive. CDR3 nucleotide sequence: TGTGCCAGCAGCTGGTACAGGTTGGGCAACACCGGGGAGCTGTTTTTT. Translating it yields CASSWYRLGNTGELFF.